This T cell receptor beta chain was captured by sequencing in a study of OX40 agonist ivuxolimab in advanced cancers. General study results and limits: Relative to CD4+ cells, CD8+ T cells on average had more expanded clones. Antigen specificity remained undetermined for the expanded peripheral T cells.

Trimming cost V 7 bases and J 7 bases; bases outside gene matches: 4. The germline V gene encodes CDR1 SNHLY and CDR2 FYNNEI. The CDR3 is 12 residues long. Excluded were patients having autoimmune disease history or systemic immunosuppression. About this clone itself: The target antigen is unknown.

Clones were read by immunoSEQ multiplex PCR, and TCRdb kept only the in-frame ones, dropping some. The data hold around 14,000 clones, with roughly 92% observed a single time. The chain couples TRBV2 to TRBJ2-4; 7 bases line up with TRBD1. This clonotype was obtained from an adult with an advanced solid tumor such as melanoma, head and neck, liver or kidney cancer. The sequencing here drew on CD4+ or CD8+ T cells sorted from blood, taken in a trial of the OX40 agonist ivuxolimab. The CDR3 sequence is CASTEGQNIQYF. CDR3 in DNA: TGTGCCAGCACCGAGGGACAGAACATTCAGTACTTC.